The source of this T cell receptor beta chain is a study of T cells after posttransplantation cyclophosphamide. Overall study results and limits: After PTCy, TRB diversity resembled that of CNI/methotrexate controls. Donor CD8+ memory clones often dominated recipient blood repertoires at later times. Skin or GI-infiltrating T cells shared few TRB sequences with blood.

Germline V gene lookup returns CDR1 KGHSH and CDR2 LQKENI. The CDR3 has 14 amino acids. V dropped 3 bases and J dropped 5 bases, with 13 bases sitting between them. On this clone itself: The antigen remains unidentified.

Clones were read by immunoSEQ multiplex PCR, and TCRdb kept only the in-frame ones, dropping some. The table shows thousands of clones, with roughly four fifths occurring only once. Treatment was busulfan-fludarabine conditioning, a marrow graft, and cyclophosphamide on days +3 and +4. This clonotype was sampled from a male patient aged 45-60 years who received an allogeneic stem cell transplant from a related donor and was CMV-positive. Some T cells may trace back to the graft donor. V gene TRBV18 combines with J gene TRBJ2-5, with a weak D call TRBD1 (5 bases). Sequences were derived from CD4+ T cells sorted from blood, sampled approximately 380 days after allogeneic stem cell transplant with posttransplant cyclophosphamide. The CDR3 loop is CASSPITGGETQYF. The CDR3 nucleotides are TGTGCCAGCTCACCGATCACAGGTGGTGAGACCCAGTACTTC.